Below, 32 T cell receptor beta chains from the same sample are listed, as sequenced in a study of blood T cell repertoires in COVID-19. Measured with immunoSEQ multiplex PCR; TCRdb has only the in-frame clones, and not every one. The profile covers about 200,000 clones, with 82% appearing a single time and 8.2% taken by the ten largest. The sequencing input was peripheral blood. The receptor source for this set is a woman over 75 with COVID-19, enrolled during active disease.

The rearrangement links TRBV5-1 to TRBJ1-4; D is uncertain. This CDR3 is 14 amino acids long. The V and J ends lost 4 bases and 5 bases respectively, with 12 bases between them. Per germline, CDR1 SGHRS and CDR2 YFSETQ. CDR3 in DNA: TGCGCCAGCAGCCTCGGAGGGCCAAATGAAAAACTGTTTTTT. Translating gives CASSLGGPNEKLFF.

The chain has TRBV5-1 and TRBJ2-2, with a possible D match to TRBD2 (6 bases). CDR3 length equals 15 residues. Between the trimmed V and J ends, which lost 1 base and 2 bases, there was a span of 9 bases. The germline V gene encodes CDR1 SGHRS and CDR2 YFSETQ. This CDR3 is CASSLTSLNTGELFF. The CDR3, as DNA: TGCGCCAGCAGCTTGACTAGCCTTAACACCGGGGAGCTGTTTTTT. Full variable domain (rest looked up from reference TRBV5-1 and TRBJ2-2): KAGVTQTPRYLIKTRGQQVTLSCSPISGHRSVSWYQQTPGQGLQFLFEYFSETQRNKGNFPGRFSGRQFSNSRSEMNVSTLELGDSALYLCASSLTSLNTGELFFGEGSRLTVL.

This clone was counted once. This chain links TRBV7-8 with TRBJ2-3, with D possibly matching TRBD1 (5 bases). The V end lost 3 bases, the J end lost 5 bases, and 9 bases lay between the germline ends. Germline CDR1 and CDR2: SGHVS and FQNEAQ. The CDR3 consists of 13 residues. CDR3 loop: CASSFRGLDTQYF. CDR3 coding DNA: TGTGCCAGCAGCTTTAGGGGTTTAGATACGCAGTATTTT.

The rearrangement links TRBV6-2 or TRBV6-3 to TRBJ1-3; no definite D call. Germline V gives CDR1 MNHEY, CDR2 SVGEGT. V lost 6 bases and J lost 4, with 10 bases in between. The CDR3 loop spans 13 amino acids. The DNA of the CDR3 is TGTGCCAGCAGCAAGCGGGCGGGAAACACCATATATTTT. Its protein product is CASSKRAGNTIYF.

The chain links TRBV7-9 to TRBJ1-1, with D perhaps matching TRBD1 (6 bases). The CDR3 is 13 amino acids. Trimming removed 5 bases at V and 2 bases at J, with 9 bases between. The germline CDR1 and CDR2 sequences are SEHNR and FQNEAQ (reference sequence). CDR3 nucleotides: TGTGCCAGCAGCCGGACAGAAAACACTGAAGCTTTCTTT. Encoded protein: CASSRTENTEAFF.

V gene TRBV15 combines with J gene TRBJ1-3; TRBD1 is a possible D gene (6 bases). CDR1 is LNHNV, CDR2 YYDKDF, per germline (reference sequence). V was trimmed by 5 bases and J by 4 bases, leaving 9 bases between them. The CDR3 is 13 residues long. CDR3 sequence: CATSRDIGNTIYF. For the CDR3, the DNA is TGTGCCACCAGCCGGGACATCGGAAACACCATATATTTT.

V and J are TRBV7-6 and TRBJ2-7; 7 bases are shared with TRBD1. Germline CDR1 is SGHVS and CDR2 is FNYEAQ. V was clipped by 5 bases and J by 5 bases; unmatched bases: 12. The CDR3 has 15 residues. In nucleotides, the CDR3 is TGTGCCAGCAGCGCCCGACGGGACAGAGGAAACGAGCAGTACTTC. This encodes CASSARRDRGNEQYF.

The chain is built from TRBV27 and TRBJ1-3; no firm D call. CDR3 size: 15 residues. The germline V gene has CDR1 MNHEY and CDR2 SMNVEV (reference sequence). The germline V and J ends were trimmed by 6 bases and 2 bases, with 14 bases remaining between them. The CDR3 DNA follows: TGTGCCAGCAGCTACGAAGGACTAACTGGAAACACCATATATTTT. This encodes CASSYEGLTGNTIYF.

In DNA form, the CDR3 reads TGTGCCAGCAGTTACCATCCCAGAAACGTTAATTCACCCCTCCACTTT. Protein: CASSYHPRNVNSPLHF. This chain uses TRBV6-6 with TRBJ1-6; D remains unclear. In germline, CDR1 is MNHNY, CDR2 SVGAGI (reference sequence). CDR3 length: 16 residues. The V end was cut by 2 bases, the J end by 6 bases, with 14 bases between.

The chain is built from TRBV10-3 and TRBJ1-1, with unresolved D. The germline gives CDR1 ENHRY, CDR2 SYGVKD. The CDR3 consists of 13 residues. Deletions cut 8 bases from V and 5 bases from J, with 15 bases between. The CDR3 sequence is CAIGEELRTEAFF. DNA for the CDR3: TGTGCCATCGGGGAGGAATTGCGTACTGAAGCTTTCTTT.

The chain links TRBV12-3 or TRBV12-4 to TRBJ1-2; no clear D gene. V was cut by 5 bases and J by 1 base, with 8 bases left in between. CDR3 length: 13 residues. CDR3 protein: CASSPRFNYGYTF. Written as DNA, the CDR3 is TGTGCCAGCAGTCCCAGGTTTAACTATGGCTACACCTTC.

This chain uses TRBV19 with TRBJ1-6; D is possibly TRBD1 (6 bases). Germline CDR1 reads LNHDA; CDR2 reads SQIVND (reference sequence). The CDR3 sequence is 17 residues long. V was cut by 2 bases and J by 8 bases, with 19 bases left in between. The CDR3 loop is CASSITGSGHRHSPLHF. In DNA form, the CDR3 reads TGTGCCAGTAGTATAACAGGGTCCGGACACCGTCATTCACCCCTCCACTTT.

The V and J genes are TRBV27 and TRBJ1-1; no definite D call. The CDR3 is 13 amino acids. Trimming left V 2 bases short and J 6 bases short, with 10 bases between. Germline V gives CDR1 MNHEY, CDR2 SMNVEV (reference sequence). DNA of the CDR3: TGTGCCAGCAGTTTAATTCCGGGGTCTGAAGCTTTCTTT. Translating gives CASSLIPGSEAFF.

V and J are TRBV28 and TRBJ2-4, with 12 nucleotides matching TRBD1. The CDR3 runs to 18 residues. The V gene end was trimmed by 5 bases and the J gene end by 1 base; junction bases not matched to a gene: 9. CDR1 and CDR2 (germline): MDHEN, SYDVKM. In nucleotides, the CDR3 is TGTGCCAGCAGTAACCCGGGACAGGGGGCTAAGGCCAAAAACATTCAGTACTTC. This sequence encodes CASSNPGQGAKAKNIQYF.

The rearrangement links TRBV10-3 to TRBJ2-7; TRBD2 matches at 7 bases. This CDR3 comprises 13 residues. Germline V CDR1 and CDR2: ENHRY, SYGVKD. V dropped 4 bases and J dropped 0; count of bases not matched to a gene: 0. The CDR3 loop reads CAISGGSSYEQYF. The CDR3 DNA reads as TGTGCCATCAGTGGCGGGAGCTCCTACGAGCAGTACTTC.

The gene calls are TRBV10-3 and TRBJ1-1; D might be TRBD1 (5 bases). This CDR3 is 15 amino acids long. Germline V gene lookup returns CDR1 ENHRY and CDR2 SYGVKD. V gave up 6 bases and J gave up 1 base, with 15 bases separating them. In DNA, the CDR3 is TGTGCCATCAGAAACCGGGAGCAGGGGAACACTGAAGCTTTCTTT. This gives the protein CAIRNREQGNTEAFF.

V usage is TRBV2 and J usage is TRBJ1-2; the D gene is possibly TRBD1 (6 bases). The V end lost 8 bases, the J end lost 3 bases, and 22 bases lay between the germline ends. This CDR3 is 16 amino acids long. CDR1 is SNHLY, CDR2 FYNNEI, per germline. In DNA, the CDR3 is TGTGCCAGCGCCGCGGGGGCAGGGGCCCCTGACTATGGCTACACCTTC. Amino acids: CASAAGAGAPDYGYTF.

The chain links TRBV30 to TRBJ1-5; TRBD1 aligns across 8 bases. Germline assignment: CDR1 GTSNPN and CDR2 SVGIG (reference sequence). J was trimmed by 2 bases and V by 2 bases; bases with no gene match: 8. CDR3 length: 16 amino acids. The CDR3 loop is CAWSPQGARGNQPQHF. The CDR3 DNA reads as TGTGCCTGGAGTCCGCAGGGGGCTCGTGGCAATCAGCCCCAGCATTTT. The whole variable domain, remainder taken from reference TRBV30 and TRBJ1-5, is SQTIHQWPATLVQPVGSPLSLECTVEGTSNPNLYWYRQAAGRGLQLLFYSVGIGQISSEVPQNLSASRPQDRQFILSSKKLLLSDSGFYLCAWSPQGARGNQPQHFGDGTRLSIL.

The chain combines TRBV2 with TRBJ2-5; D possibly corresponds to TRBD2 (6 bases). The V end was cut by 1 base, the J end by 5 bases, with 8 bases between. Germline V lookup: CDR1 SNHLY, CDR2 FYNNEI. This CDR3 region has 13 residues. The CDR3 reads CASSEEAGETQYF. The CDR3 region has the DNA TGTGCCAGCAGTGAAGAGGCGGGGGAGACCCAGTACTTC.

The V call is TRBV3-1 (or the pseudogene TRBV3-2), the J call TRBJ1-6; TRBD1 is a possible D gene (6 bases). The germline V and J ends were trimmed by 4 bases and 9 bases, with 10 bases remaining between them. Germline V gives CDR1 LGHDT, CDR2 YNNKEL (reference sequence). The CDR3 has 13 residues. The DNA of the CDR3 is TGTGCCAGCAGCCGACAGGAAGGTTCACCCCTCCACTTT. Translating gives CASSRQEGSPLHF.

A note on this clone: A junction boundary mismatches the germline segment, possibly from a read error. This rearrangement joins TRBV7-9 to TRBJ1-1; D gene ambiguous. This CDR3 is built from 14 residues. From germline, CDR1 is SEHNR and CDR2 FQNEAQ (reference sequence). The CDR3 loop is CVSSLAYRDTEAFF. CDR3 DNA sequence: TGTGTCAGCAGCTTAGCGTACCGGGACACTGAAGCTTTCTTT.

The V call is TRBV27, the J call TRBJ2-1; D is uncertain. Germline values: CDR1 MNHEY, CDR2 SMNVEV (reference sequence). The V gene lost 7 bases and the J gene lost 0 bases, with 19 bases spanning the gap. CDR3 length: 17 residues. CDR3 coding DNA: TGTGCCAGCAAACGCTCCCCTAGTCCAAGCTCCTACAATGAGCAGTTCTTC. It encodes CASKRSPSPSSYNEQFF.

This clone showed up many times. V is TRBV19 and J is TRBJ1-5; 9 bases map to TRBD1. CDR3 size: 17 residues. The V gene's germline CDR1 is LNHDA and CDR2 SQIVND (reference sequence). Germline trimming cut 6 bases from V and 3 bases from J; bases unmatched to any gene: 12. CDR3 in amino acids: CASRGRWGQGSNQPQHF. The CDR3 nucleotides are TGTGCCAGTAGAGGAAGATGGGGACAGGGCTCCAATCAGCCCCAGCATTTT.

V is TRBV18 and J is TRBJ2-3, with 8 bases matching TRBD2. Looked up from germline, CDR1 is KGHSH and CDR2 is LQKENI. Trimming removed 2 bases from V and 2 bases from J; junction bases left unmatched: 6. The CDR3 has 16 amino acids. CDR3: CASSPIVLAATDTQYF. DNA of the CDR3: TGTGCCAGCTCACCAATCGTACTAGCGGCCACAGATACGCAGTATTTT.

A single count supports this clone. This rearrangement joins TRBV11-2 to TRBJ2-1; 9 nucleotides align to TRBD1. The trim removed 5 bases at V and 6 bases at J, leaving 8 bases unmatched. The CDR3 extends over 15 amino acids. The germline V gene has CDR1 SGHAT and CDR2 FQNNGV. DNA for the CDR3: TGTGCCAGCAGCCCTACGACAGGGGGTGGCAATGAGCAGTTCTTC. It yields the protein CASSPTTGGGNEQFF.

The rearrangement uses TRBV15 and TRBJ2-5; D is perhaps TRBD2 (6 bases). The CDR3 covers 16 residues. Germline CDR1 is LNHNV and CDR2 is YYDKDF (reference sequence). With 5 bases removed from V and 5 bases from J, the gap between germline ends came to 21 bases. The CDR3 DNA sequence: TGTGCCACCAGCGGGATAGCGGCCGCCCTAGGGGAGACCCAGTACTTC. It encodes CATSGIAAALGETQYF. Full variable domain (remainder filled in from reference TRBV15 and TRBJ2-5): DAMVIQNPRYQVTQFGKPVTLSCSQTLNHNVMYWYQQKSSQAPKLLFHYYDKDFNNEADTPDNFQSRRPNTSFCFLDIRSPGLGDTAMYLCATSGIAAALGETQYFGPGTRLLVL.

This chain connects TRBV4-1 to TRBJ2-1, with D perhaps matching TRBD2 (5 bases). Germline values: CDR1 MGHRA, CDR2 YSYEKL. The CDR3 has 16 residues. V lost 4 bases and J 0 bases, leaving 13 bases between the germline ends. The CDR3 here is CASSPLTGISYNEQFF. Written as DNA, the CDR3 is TGCGCCAGCAGCCCATTGACGGGGATCTCCTACAATGAGCAGTTCTTC.

V usage is TRBV19 and J usage is TRBJ1-2, with a tentative D call TRBD1 (6 bases). The CDR3 length is 13 residues. V was trimmed by 10 bases and J by 4 bases, leaving 16 bases between them. Per germline, CDR1 LNHDA and CDR2 SQIVND (reference sequence). The CDR3 DNA reads as TGTGCCACTAACCAAGGACAGTCCTATGGCTACACCTTC. Translating it yields CATNQGQSYGYTF.

The V and J genes are TRBV5-4 and TRBJ1-2, with D unclear. This CDR3 has 17 amino acids. The V end lost 0 bases, the J end lost 2 bases, and 17 bases lay between the germline ends. CDR1 SGHNT and CDR2 YYREEE come from the germline V gene (reference sequence). CDR3 sequence: CASSLGSGSTLNYGYTF. The DNA of the CDR3 is TGTGCCAGCAGCTTGGGGAGTGGGAGTACACTCAACTATGGCTACACCTTC.

Note on this clone: This may be a read error, as it is one base from a much larger clone. J is TRBJ2-2 and V is TRBV7-9; 8 bases agree with TRBD1. The CDR3 runs to 13 residues. Losses at the gene ends were 5 bases for V and 5 bases for J; bases not matched to a gene: 1. CDR1 is SEHNR and CDR2 is FQNEAQ in the germline V gene (reference sequence). In DNA, the CDR3 is TGTGCCAGCAGCCGGACAGGGACCGGGGAGCTGTTTTTT. Protein: CASSRTGTGELFF.

The V gene is TRBV9, the J gene TRBJ2-7, with a possible D match to TRBD2 (6 bases). V lost 2 bases and J 2 bases, leaving 11 bases between the germline ends. CDR1 SGDLS and CDR2 YYNGEE come from the germline V gene. This CDR3 region has 14 residues. CDR3 sequence reads: CASSVRGTPYEQYF. In nucleotides, the CDR3 is TGTGCCAGCAGCGTTCGGGGGACCCCCTACGAGCAGTACTTC.

V is TRBV12-3 or TRBV12-4 and J is TRBJ1-2; D call uncertain. V dropped 5 bases and J dropped 1 base, with 8 bases sitting between them. The CDR3 totals 13 residues. The DNA for the CDR3 is TGTGCCAGCAGTCCTGAGAGTAACTATGGCTACACCTTC. Its protein is CASSPESNYGYTF.